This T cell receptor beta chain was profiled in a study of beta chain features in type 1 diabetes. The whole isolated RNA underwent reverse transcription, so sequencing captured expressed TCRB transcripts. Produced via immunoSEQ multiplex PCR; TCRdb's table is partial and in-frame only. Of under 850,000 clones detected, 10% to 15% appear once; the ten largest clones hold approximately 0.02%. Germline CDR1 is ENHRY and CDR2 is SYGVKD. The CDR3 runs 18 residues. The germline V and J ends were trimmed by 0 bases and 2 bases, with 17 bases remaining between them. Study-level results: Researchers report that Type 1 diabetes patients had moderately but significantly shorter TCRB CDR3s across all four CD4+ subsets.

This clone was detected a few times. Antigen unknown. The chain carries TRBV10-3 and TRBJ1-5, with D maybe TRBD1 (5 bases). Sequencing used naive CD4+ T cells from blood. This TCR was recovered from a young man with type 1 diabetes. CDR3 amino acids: CAISESGGAALGNQPQHF. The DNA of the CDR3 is TGTGCCATCAGTGAGTCAGGAGGGGCCGCCTTGGGCAATCAGCCCCAGCATTTT.